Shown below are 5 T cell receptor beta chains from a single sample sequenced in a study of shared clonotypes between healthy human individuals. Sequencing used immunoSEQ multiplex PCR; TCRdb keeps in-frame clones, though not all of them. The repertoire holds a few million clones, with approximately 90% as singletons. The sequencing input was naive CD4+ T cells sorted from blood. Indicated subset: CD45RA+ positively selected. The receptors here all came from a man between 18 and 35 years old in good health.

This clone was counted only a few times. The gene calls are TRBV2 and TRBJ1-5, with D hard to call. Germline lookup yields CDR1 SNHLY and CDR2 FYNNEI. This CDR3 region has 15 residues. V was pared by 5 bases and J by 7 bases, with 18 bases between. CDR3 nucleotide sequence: TGTGCCAGCAGTATTCCGGGGTTGGGATGGCAGCCCCAGCATTTT. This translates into CASSIPGLGWQPQHF.

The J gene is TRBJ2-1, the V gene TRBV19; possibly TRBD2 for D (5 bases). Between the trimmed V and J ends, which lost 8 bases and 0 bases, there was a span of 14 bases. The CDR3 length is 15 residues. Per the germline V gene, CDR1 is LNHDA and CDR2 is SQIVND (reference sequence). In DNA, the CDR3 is TGTGCCAGTCGTGGAGGCACCTTCTCCTACAATGAGCAGTTCTTC. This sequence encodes CASRGGTFSYNEQFF.

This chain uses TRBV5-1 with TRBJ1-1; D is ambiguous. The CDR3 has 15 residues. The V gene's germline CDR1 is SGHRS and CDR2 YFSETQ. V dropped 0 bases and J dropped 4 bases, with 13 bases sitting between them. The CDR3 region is CASSLEGDFLTEAFF. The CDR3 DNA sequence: TGCGCCAGCAGCTTGGAGGGTGATTTCCTCACTGAAGCTTTCTTT.

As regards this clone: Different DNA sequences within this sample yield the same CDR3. The CDR3 region is CASSLGQGATDTQYF. Written as DNA, the CDR3 is TGTGCCAGCAGCTTGGGACAGGGGGCTACAGATACGCAGTATTTT. The gene calls are TRBV5-4 and TRBJ2-3, with 10 bases aligning to TRBD1. Looked up from germline, CDR1 is SGHNT and CDR2 is YYREEE (reference sequence). There are 15 residues in the CDR3. Trimming cost V 0 bases and J 3 bases; bases outside gene matches: 1.

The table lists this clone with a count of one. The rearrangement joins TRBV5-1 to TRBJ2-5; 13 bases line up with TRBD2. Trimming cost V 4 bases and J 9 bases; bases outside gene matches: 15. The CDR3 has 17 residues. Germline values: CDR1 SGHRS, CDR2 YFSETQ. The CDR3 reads CASSNRLAGGLGGAQYF. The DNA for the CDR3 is TGCGCCAGCAGCAACCGACTAGCGGGAGGCCTCGGAGGGGCCCAGTACTTC. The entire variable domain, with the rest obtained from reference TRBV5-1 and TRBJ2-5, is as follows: KAGVTQTPRYLIKTRGQQVTLSCSPISGHRSVSWYQQTPGQGLQFLFEYFSETQRNKGNFPGRFSGRQFSNSRSEMNVSTLELGDSALYLCASSNRLAGGLGGAQYFGPGTRLLVL.